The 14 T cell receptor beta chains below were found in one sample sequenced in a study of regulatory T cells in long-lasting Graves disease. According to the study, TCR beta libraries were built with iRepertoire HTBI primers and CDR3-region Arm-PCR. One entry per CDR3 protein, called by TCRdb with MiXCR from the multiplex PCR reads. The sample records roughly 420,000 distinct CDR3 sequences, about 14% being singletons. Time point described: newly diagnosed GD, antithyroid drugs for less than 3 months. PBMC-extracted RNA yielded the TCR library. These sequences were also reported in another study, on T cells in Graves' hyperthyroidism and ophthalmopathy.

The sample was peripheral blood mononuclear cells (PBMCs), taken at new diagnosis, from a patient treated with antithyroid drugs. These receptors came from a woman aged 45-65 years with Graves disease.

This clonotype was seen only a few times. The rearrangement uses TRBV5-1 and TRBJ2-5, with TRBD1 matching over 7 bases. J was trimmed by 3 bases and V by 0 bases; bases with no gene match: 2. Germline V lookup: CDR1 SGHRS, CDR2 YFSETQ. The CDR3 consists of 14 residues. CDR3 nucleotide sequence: TGCGCCAGCAGCTTGGGGGGACAGAAAGAGACCCAGTACTTC. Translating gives CASSLGGQKETQYF.

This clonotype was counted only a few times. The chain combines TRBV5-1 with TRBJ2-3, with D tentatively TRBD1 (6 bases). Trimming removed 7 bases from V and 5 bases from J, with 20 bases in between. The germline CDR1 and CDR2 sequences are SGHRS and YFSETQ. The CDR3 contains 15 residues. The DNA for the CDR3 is TGCGCCAGCCGCGCAGGGTGGGGGCAGGGAGATACGCAGTATTTT. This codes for CASRAGWGQGDTQYF.

DNA for the CDR3: TGCAGCGTAATAACAGGGGGGGCATCCTACGAGCAGTACTTC. It specifies CSVITGGASYEQYF. The chain carries TRBV29-1 and TRBJ2-7; the D gene is possibly TRBD1 (8 bases). The CDR3 spans 14 residues. Germline CDR1 and CDR2: SQVTM and ANQGSEA. Trimming shortened V by 6 bases and J by 1 base, and 16 bases separated the two germline ends.

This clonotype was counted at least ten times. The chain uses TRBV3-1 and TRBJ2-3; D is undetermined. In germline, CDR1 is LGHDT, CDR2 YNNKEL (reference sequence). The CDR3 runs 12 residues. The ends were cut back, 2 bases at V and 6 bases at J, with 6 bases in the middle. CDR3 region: CASSQLSDTQYF. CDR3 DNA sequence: TGTGCCAGCAGCCAATTGAGTGATACGCAGTATTTT.

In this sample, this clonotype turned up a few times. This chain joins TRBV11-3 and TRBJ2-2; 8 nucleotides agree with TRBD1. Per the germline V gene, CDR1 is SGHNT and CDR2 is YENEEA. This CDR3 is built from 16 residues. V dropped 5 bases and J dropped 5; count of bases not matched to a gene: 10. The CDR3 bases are TGTGCCAGCAGCCGAGGACAGGGAAGGATGACCGGGGAGCTGTTTTTT. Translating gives CASSRGQGRMTGELFF.

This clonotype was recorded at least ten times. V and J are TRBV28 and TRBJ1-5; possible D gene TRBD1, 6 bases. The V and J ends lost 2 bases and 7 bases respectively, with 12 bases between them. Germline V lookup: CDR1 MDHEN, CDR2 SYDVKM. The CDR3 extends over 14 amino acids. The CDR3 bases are TGTGCCAGCAGTTTACGCGGGGGCGGGCAGCCCCAGCATTTT. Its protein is CASSLRGGGQPQHF. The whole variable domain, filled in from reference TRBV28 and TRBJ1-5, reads DVKVTQSSRYLVKRTGEKVFLECVQDMDHENMFWYRQDPGLGLRLIYFSYDVKMKEKGDIPEGYSVSREKKERFSLILESASTNQTSMYLCASSLRGGGQPQHFGDGTRLSIL.

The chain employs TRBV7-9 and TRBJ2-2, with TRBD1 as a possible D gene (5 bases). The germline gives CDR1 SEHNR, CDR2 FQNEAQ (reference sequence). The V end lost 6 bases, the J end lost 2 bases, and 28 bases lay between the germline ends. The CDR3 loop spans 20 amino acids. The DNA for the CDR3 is TGTGCCAGCAGAAAGGCGCCAGCCCCGACAGAACTCAGTAACACCGGGGAGCTGTTTTTT. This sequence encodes CASRKAPAPTELSNTGELFF.

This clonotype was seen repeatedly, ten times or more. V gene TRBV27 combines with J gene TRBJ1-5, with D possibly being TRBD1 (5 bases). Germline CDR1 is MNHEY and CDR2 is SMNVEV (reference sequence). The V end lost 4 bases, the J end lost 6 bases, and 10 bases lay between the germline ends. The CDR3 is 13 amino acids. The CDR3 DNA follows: TGTGCCAGCAGTTACGGGGGGAGTCAGCCCCAGCATTTT. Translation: CASSYGGSQPQHF.

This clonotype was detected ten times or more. The CDR3 spells CSARTALGREREQYF. The CDR3, as DNA: TGCAGTGCTAGAACCGCGTTGGGTAGGGAACGCGAGCAGTACTTC. V usage is TRBV20-1 and J usage is TRBJ2-7; D unresolved. CDR3 length: 15 amino acids. Trimming cost V 2 bases and J 6 bases, with 20 bases left between them. Per the germline V gene, CDR1 is DFQATT and CDR2 is SNEGSKA (reference sequence).

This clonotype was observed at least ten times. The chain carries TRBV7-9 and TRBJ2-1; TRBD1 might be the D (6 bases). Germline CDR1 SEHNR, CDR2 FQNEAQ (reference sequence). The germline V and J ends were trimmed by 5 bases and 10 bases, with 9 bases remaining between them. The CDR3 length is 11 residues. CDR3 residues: CASSPGQEQFF. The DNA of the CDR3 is TGTGCCAGCAGCCCTGGACAGGAGCAGTTCTTC. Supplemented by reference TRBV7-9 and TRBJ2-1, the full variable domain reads DTGVSQNPRHKITKRGQNVTFRCDPISEHNRLYWYRQTLGQGPEFLTYFQNEAQLEKSRLLSDRFSAERPKGSFSTLEIQRTEQGDSAMYLCASSPGQEQFFGPGTRLTVL.

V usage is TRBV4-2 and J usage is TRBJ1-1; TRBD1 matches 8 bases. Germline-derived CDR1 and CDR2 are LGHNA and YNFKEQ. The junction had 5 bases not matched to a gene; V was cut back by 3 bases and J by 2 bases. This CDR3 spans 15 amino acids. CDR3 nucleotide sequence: TGTGCCAGCAGCCAGGAGGACAGGGCAAACACTGAAGCTTTCTTT. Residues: CASSQEDRANTEAFF.

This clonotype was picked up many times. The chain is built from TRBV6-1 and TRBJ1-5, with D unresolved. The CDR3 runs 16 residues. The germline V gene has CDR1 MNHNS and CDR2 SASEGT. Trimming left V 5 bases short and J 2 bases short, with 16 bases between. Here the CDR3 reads CASSPLNLRGNQPQHF. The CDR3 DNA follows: TGTGCCAGCAGTCCCCTCAATCTTCGGGGCAATCAGCCCCAGCATTTT.

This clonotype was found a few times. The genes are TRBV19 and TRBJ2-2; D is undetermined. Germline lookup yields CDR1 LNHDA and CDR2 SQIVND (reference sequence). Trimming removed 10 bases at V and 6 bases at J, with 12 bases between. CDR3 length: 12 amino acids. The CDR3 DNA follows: TGTGCCACCGCCTCGCAGGCCGGGGAGCTGTTTTTT. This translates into CATASQAGELFF. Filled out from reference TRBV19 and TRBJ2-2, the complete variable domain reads DGGITQSPKYLFRKEGQNVTLSCEQNLNHDAMYWYRQDPGQGLRLIYYSQIVNDFQKGDIAEGYSVSREKKESFPLTVTSAQKNPTAFYLCATASQAGELFFGEGSRLTVL.

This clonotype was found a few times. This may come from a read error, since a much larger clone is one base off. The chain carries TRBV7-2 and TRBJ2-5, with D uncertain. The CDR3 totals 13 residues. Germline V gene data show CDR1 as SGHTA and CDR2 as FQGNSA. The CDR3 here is CASSLMYQEAQYF. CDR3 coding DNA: TGTGCCAGCAGCTTGATGTACCAAGAGGCCCAGTACTTC. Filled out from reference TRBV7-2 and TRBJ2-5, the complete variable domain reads GAGVSQSPSNKVTEKGKDVELRCDPISGHTALYWYRQSLGQGLEFLIYFQGNSAPDKSGLPSDRFSAERTGGSVSTLTIQRTQQEDSAVYLCASSLMYQEAQYFGPGTRLLVL.